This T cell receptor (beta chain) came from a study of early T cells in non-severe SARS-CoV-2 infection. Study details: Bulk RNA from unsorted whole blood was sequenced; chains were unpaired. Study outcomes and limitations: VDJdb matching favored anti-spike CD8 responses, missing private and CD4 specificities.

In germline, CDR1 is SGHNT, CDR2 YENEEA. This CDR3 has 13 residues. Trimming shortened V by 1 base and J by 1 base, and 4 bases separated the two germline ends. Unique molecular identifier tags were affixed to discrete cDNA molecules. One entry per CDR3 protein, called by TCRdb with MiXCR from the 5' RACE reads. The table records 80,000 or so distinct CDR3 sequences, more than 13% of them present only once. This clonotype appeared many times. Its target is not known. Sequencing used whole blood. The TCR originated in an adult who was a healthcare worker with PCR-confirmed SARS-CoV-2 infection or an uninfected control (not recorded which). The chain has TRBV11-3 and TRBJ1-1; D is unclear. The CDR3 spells CASSLVENTEAFF. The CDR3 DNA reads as TGTGCCAGCAGCTTAGTGGAGAACACTGAAGCTTTCTTT.